This T cell receptor (beta chain) was observed in a study of T cells after yellow fever vaccination. Overall study findings and caveats: Subsequent booster samples again held most clones from primary vaccination (96% CD4, roughly 90% CD8). Compared with primary, the secondary response was weaker and peaked at day 5, not 15.

This clonotype was counted ten times or more. Its cognate antigen is unknown. The study made its TCR cDNA through 5'RACE template switching. That step introduced a universal primer site along with UMIs. TCRdb independently ran MiXCR on the 5' RACE reads; one entry per CDR3 protein. The sample records some 350,000 distinct CDR3 sequences, 3% to 4.5% being singletons. This CDR3 has 13 residues. The V gene lost 8 bases and the J gene lost 4 bases, with 14 bases spanning the gap. The starting material was PBMCs, obtained 5 days after the yellow fever booster vaccination. V and J are TRBV12-3 or TRBV12-4 and TRBJ2-5; D might be TRBD2 (5 bases). The sequence derives from a man younger than 35 who received the YFV17D yellow fever vaccine. Written as DNA, the CDR3 is TGTGCCAGCTCCTCCCGGGGAATAGAGACCCAGTACTTC. As protein: CASSSRGIETQYF.